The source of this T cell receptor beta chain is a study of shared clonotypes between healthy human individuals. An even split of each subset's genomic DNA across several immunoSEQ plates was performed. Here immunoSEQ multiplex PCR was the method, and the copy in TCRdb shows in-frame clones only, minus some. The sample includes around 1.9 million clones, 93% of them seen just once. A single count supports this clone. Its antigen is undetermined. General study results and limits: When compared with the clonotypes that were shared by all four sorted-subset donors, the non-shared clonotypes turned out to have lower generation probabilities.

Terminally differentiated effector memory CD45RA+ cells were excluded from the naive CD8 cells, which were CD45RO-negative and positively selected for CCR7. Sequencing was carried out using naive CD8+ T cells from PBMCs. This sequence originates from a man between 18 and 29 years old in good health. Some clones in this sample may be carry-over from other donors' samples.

CDR3 loop: CSVPRTGQKETQYF. Written as DNA, the CDR3 is TGCAGCGTCCCGAGGACAGGGCAAAAAGAGACCCAGTACTTC. The chain is built from TRBV29-1 and TRBJ2-5; 8 nucleotides agree with TRBD1. The V gene end was trimmed by 6 bases and the J gene end by 3 bases; junction bases not matched to a gene: 9. The CDR3 sequence is 14 residues long. Germline loops: CDR1 SQVTM, CDR2 ANQGSEA.